Listed below are T cell receptor beta chains from one sample, sequenced in a study of T-cell reconstitution after alpha-beta-depleted transplantation in children. MiXCR was run by TCRdb on the PCR reads, yielding one entry per CDR3 protein. The data contain roughly 170,000 distinct CDR3 sequences, approximately 6.8% of them singletons. The specimen comprised PBMCs from the stem cell graft donor, sampled from the stem cell graft. The receptors come from a human donor who donated a stem cell graft to a child with Wiskott-Aldrich syndrome. Both conserved end residues are part of each CDR3. Fields, in order: CDR3 DNA, CDR3 protein, V gene, D gene, CDR3 length, clone size, J gene. The D gene is left open where the match is weak. Not every row has a clone size; where given, it reads once, few, many or a size class.

TGTGCCAGCAGTTCTTTTAGGCAAGACAGATACAATGAGCAGTTCTTC CASSSFRQDRYNEQFF TRBV6-2/TRBV6-3 NA 16 many TRBJ2-1
TGTGCCAGCATCCGTGACAGCCTATCCACAGATACGCAGTATTTT CASIRDSLSTDTQYF TRBV7-2 NA 15 many TRBJ2-3
TGTGCCAGCACCCCTACGGGGGAGACCCAGTACTTC CASTPTGETQYF TRBV7-8 NA 12 many TRBJ2-5
TGTGCCAGCAGGTCGGACAGGGGGCATGGAGAGACCCAGTACTTC CASRSDRGHGETQYF TRBV6-1 TRBD1 15 many TRBJ2-5
TGCGCCAGCGGGGAGACAGGAAGCACAGATACGCAGTATTTT CASGETGSTDTQYF TRBV5-1 NA 14 many TRBJ2-3
TGCGCCAGCAGCCCCGCCCATCGTTTGTTAAGCTACACCTTC CASSPAHRLLSYTF TRBV4-3 NA 14 many TRBJ1-2
TGTGCCAGCAGCCATGGACTAGCGGGAGTCGAGCAGTACTTC CASSHGLAGVEQYF TRBV3-1 TRBD2 14 many TRBJ2-7
TGCAGTGCTCTCCGGGACAGCGCTCTGATTGGGGGCGAGCAGTACTTC CSALRDSALIGGEQYF TRBV20-1 TRBD1 16 many TRBJ2-7
TGCAGTGCTACTAGCGGAGCTACTAGCACAGATACGCAGTATTTT CSATSGATSTDTQYF TRBV20-1 TRBD2 15 many TRBJ2-3
TGCAGTGCTAGACCTCCCAGGCCCTCGGATACGCAGTATTTT CSARPPRPSDTQYF TRBV20-1 NA 14 few TRBJ2-3
TGTGCCAGCAGCTACCCCCGGGGGGCAGGCACTGAAGCTTTCTTT CASSYPRGAGTEAFF TRBV11-3 NA 15 few TRBJ1-1
TGTGCCAGCAGCCCGAACAGACAGGGGGCCTCCTACGAGCAGTACTTC CASSPNRQGASYEQYF TRBV7-2 TRBD1 16 NA TRBJ2-7
TGTGCCAGCAGTCTCGCCGGGGGCGCGTACGAGCAGTACTTC CASSLAGGAYEQYF TRBV12-3/TRBV12-4 NA 14 many TRBJ2-7
TGTGCCAGCAGTTCCTTTTCTAGCGGGGGACGCTACGAGCAGTACTTC CASSSFSSGGRYEQYF TRBV28 TRBD2 16 many TRBJ2-7
TGTGCCAGCAGCCCACTAGCGGGAGGTAATGAGCAGTTCTTC CASSPLAGGNEQFF TRBV11-2 TRBD2 14 NA TRBJ2-1
TGCAGTGCTAGCCAGCCCCTGCCGGGCCCTAAGCCCTACGAGCAGTACTTC CSASQPLPGPKPYEQYF TRBV20-1 NA 17 NA TRBJ2-7
TGCAGCGGACTGGGGACAGTTAAGGACACTGAAGCTTTCTTT CSGLGTVKDTEAFF TRBV29-1 TRBD1 14 many TRBJ1-1
TGTGCCAGCAGCTTGACAACCGGGACTCGCAAGTATTTT CASSLTTGTRKYF TRBV5-5 NA 13 many TRBJ2-3
TGTGCCAGCAGCTTACGGACAGGGGGGGGGAACACTGAAGCTTTCTTT CASSLRTGGGNTEAFF TRBV7-9 TRBD1 16 many TRBJ1-1
TGCAGTGCCAGGGACAGGGTAGACTACTCCTATGGCTACACCTTC CSARDRVDYSYGYTF TRBV20-1 TRBD1 15 many TRBJ1-2
TGCGCCAGCAGCTTGGACAGATTTGGGGATGAGCAGTTCTTC CASSLDRFGDEQFF TRBV5-1 NA 14 many TRBJ2-1
TGTGCCAGCAGTTCCTACAGGGTGAATGGCTACACCTTC CASSSYRVNGYTF TRBV28 NA 13 NA TRBJ1-2
TGCAGTGCTCGTCGGCCCTCTAGCACAGATACGCAGTATTTT CSARRPSSTDTQYF TRBV20-1 NA 14 many TRBJ2-3
TGTGCCAGCAGCATTCAACAGGGGAACACTGAAGCTTTCTTT CASSIQQGNTEAFF TRBV3-1 NA 14 many TRBJ1-1
TGCAGTGCTCCCATTAGGCTTAGCGGAGAGCAGTTCTTC CSAPIRLSGEQFF TRBV20-1 NA 13 many TRBJ2-1
TGCGCCAGCAGCTTCGGACAGGGCAGAGATACGCAGTATTTT CASSFGQGRDTQYF TRBV5-1 TRBD1 14 NA TRBJ2-3
TGCAGTGCTCCAAGCATATTCGGGACGTCCAGGGAGACCCAGTACTTC CSAPSIFGTSRETQYF TRBV20-1 NA 16 many TRBJ2-5
TGTGCCATCAGTAAGGGACTAGCGGGGGGCCACAAGAACACCGGGGAGCTGTTTTTT CAISKGLAGGHKNTGELFF TRBV10-3 TRBD2 19 NA TRBJ2-2
TGTGCCAGCAGTGTTACAGGGGATTCACCCCTCCACTTT CASSVTGDSPLHF TRBV6-1 TRBD1 13 many TRBJ1-6
TGCGCCAGCAAAGAGCGGGAGAGGAGTGAGCAGTTCTTC CASKERERSEQFF TRBV5-1 TRBD2 13 many TRBJ2-1
TGTGCCAGCAGACCTGCCGGGACCAATCTCTACAATGAGCAGTTCTTC CASRPAGTNLYNEQFF TRBV6-2/TRBV6-3 NA 16 many TRBJ2-1
TGCAGTGCTAGGCCGGGGTCCGGGGCCGGAGAGACCCAGTACTTC CSARPGSGAGETQYF TRBV20-1 NA 15 many TRBJ2-5
TGTGCCAGCTCACCTGTTGGGGGTGCCCAGCCCCAGCATTTT CASSPVGGAQPQHF TRBV18 NA 14 many TRBJ1-5
TGCGCCAGCAGCTTGGAACCCGATCAGCCCCAGCATTTT CASSLEPDQPQHF TRBV5-1 NA 13 NA TRBJ1-5
TGTGCCACCAGACTACAGGGGGATTCGGTTGGCTACACCTTC CATRLQGDSVGYTF TRBV2 TRBD1 14 NA TRBJ1-2
TGTGCCAGCAGCCCGAGACTAGCGGTTACCTACGAGCAGTACTTC CASSPRLAVTYEQYF TRBV9 TRBD2 15 many TRBJ2-7
TGCAGCGTTAGTACAGACAACTACGAGCAGTACTTC CSVSTDNYEQYF TRBV29-1 NA 12 many TRBJ2-7
TGTGCCAGCAGGACCTCTGGGGCCAACGTCCTGACTTTC CASRTSGANVLTF TRBV28 NA 13 few TRBJ2-6
TGCAGTGCTAGAGATCCGGGACAGGGGAACGAGCAGTACTTC CSARDPGQGNEQYF TRBV20-1 TRBD1 14 many TRBJ2-7
TGTGCCAGCAGCTCAACGGACAGGGCAGATATCTACGAGCAGTACTTC CASSSTDRADIYEQYF TRBV7-2 TRBD1 16 NA TRBJ2-7
TGTGCCAGCAGGCCAGGGTACACCGGGGAGCTGTTTTTT CASRPGYTGELFF TRBV6-5 NA 13 many TRBJ2-2
TGCAGTGCTACCGACAGGATACTCTCCTACGAGCAGTACTTC CSATDRILSYEQYF TRBV20-1 NA 14 many TRBJ2-7
TGTGCCAGCTCAATCAAACCGAACACTGAAGCTTTCTTT CASSIKPNTEAFF TRBV18 NA 13 NA TRBJ1-1
TGTGCCAGCAGCTTAGGAAGGGGGGCTTTCTTT CASSLGRGAFF TRBV6-6 NA 11 many TRBJ1-1
TGTGCCAGCAGTTACTGGAGCGGGACCCAAGAGACCCAGTACTTC CASSYWSGTQETQYF TRBV6-2/TRBV6-3 TRBD2 15 few TRBJ2-5
TGTGCCAGTAGTAAGGGACAGGGGGAAACAGATACGCAGTATTTT CASSKGQGETDTQYF TRBV19 TRBD1 15 few TRBJ2-3
TGCAGTGCTAACGGGGGGCCCTACAATGAGCAGTTCTTC CSANGGPYNEQFF TRBV20-1 NA 13 many TRBJ2-1
TGTGCCAGCAGAGACAGGGGAGAAGCTTTCTTT CASRDRGEAFF TRBV12-3/TRBV12-4 TRBD1 11 many TRBJ1-1
TGCGCCAGCAGCCTTCTTAGCGGGCTCAGCAATGAGCAGTTCTTC CASSLLSGLSNEQFF TRBV4-3 TRBD2 15 many TRBJ2-1
TGCGCCAGCAGCCTAGGGACAGGGGAGCAGTTCTTC CASSLGTGEQFF TRBV5-1 TRBD1 12 many TRBJ2-1
TGCAGTGCTGGGGATCCGGGACAGACCCAAGAGACCCAGTACTTC CSAGDPGQTQETQYF TRBV20-1 TRBD1 15 NA TRBJ2-5
TGTGCCACCAGCGTCACCGGGACTAGCGTCACAGATACGCAGTATTTT CATSVTGTSVTDTQYF TRBV15 TRBD2 16 many TRBJ2-3
TGCAGGCCGGGAGCTGGGAACTTC CRPGAGNF TRBV20-1 NA 8 NA TRBJ2-7
TGTGCCAGCAGGCCTACCGGACGGATCCTCGGAGCTTTCTTT CASRPTGRILGAFF TRBV11-2 NA 14 many TRBJ1-1
TGCGCCAGCAGCCAAGATGTTAGTAGGGAAGCTTTCTTT CASSQDVSREAFF TRBV4-3 NA 13 few TRBJ1-1
TGTGCCTGGAAATGGGCAGTGAACACTGAAGCTTTCTTT CAWKWAVNTEAFF TRBV30 NA 13 few TRBJ1-1
TGTGCCAGCAGCTCGCCTCTGACCTACAATGAGCAGTTCTTC CASSSPLTYNEQFF TRBV13 NA 14 many TRBJ2-1
TGTGCCAGCAGCCGGACCGGGACGGAAATTGCAACTAATGAAAAACTGTTTTTT CASSRTGTEIATNEKLFF TRBV6-1 NA 18 many TRBJ1-4
TGTGCCAGCAGTTCCCTCGGGGCGGGAGAGTCCTACGAGCAGTACTTC CASSSLGAGESYEQYF TRBV12-3/TRBV12-4 TRBD2 16 many TRBJ2-7